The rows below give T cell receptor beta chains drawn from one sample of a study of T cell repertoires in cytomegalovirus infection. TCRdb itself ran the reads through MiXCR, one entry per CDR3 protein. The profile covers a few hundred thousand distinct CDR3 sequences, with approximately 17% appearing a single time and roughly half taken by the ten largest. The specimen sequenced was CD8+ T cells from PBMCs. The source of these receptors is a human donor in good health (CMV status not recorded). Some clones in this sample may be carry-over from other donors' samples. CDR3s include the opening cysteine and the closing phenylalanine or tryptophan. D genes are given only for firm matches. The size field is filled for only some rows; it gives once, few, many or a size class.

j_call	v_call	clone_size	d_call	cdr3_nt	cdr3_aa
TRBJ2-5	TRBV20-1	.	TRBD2	TGCAGTGCTAGAGATCTCGGCGGGGGGGCCGGAGAGACCCAGTACTTC	CSARDLGGGAGETQYF
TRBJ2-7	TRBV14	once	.	TGTGCCAGCAGCTCGGGTCTAGTCTACGAGCAGTACTTC	CASSSGLVYEQYF
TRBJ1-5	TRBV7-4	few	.	TGTGCCAGCAGCTTAGGCAGGGCGAGCAATCAGCCCCAGCATTTT	CASSLGRASNQPQHF
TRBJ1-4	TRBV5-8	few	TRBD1	TGTGCCAGCAGCTTTTCAGGGGGCGAGAATGAAAAACTGTTTTTT	CASSFSGGENEKLFF
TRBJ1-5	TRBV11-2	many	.	TGTGCCAGCAGCTTAGATTACACAAATGACCATAGCAATCAGCCCCAGCATTTT	CASSLDYTNDHSNQPQHF
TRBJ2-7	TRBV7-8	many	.	TGTGCCAGCAGCCTGTACGGGACAAACGATCGGGGCGAGCAGTACTTC	CASSLYGTNDRGEQYF
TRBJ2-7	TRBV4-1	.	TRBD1	TGCGCCAGCAGCCCCGGACAGGCTTCCTCCTACGAGCAGTACTTC	CASSPGQASSYEQYF
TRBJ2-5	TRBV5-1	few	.	TGCGCCAGCAGTTCAGCTTTAGCCGGGACCGAACAAGAGACCCAGTACTTC	CASSSALAGTEQETQYF
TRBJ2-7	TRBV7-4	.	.	TGTGCCAGCAGCTTAGCGGGCAGCTACTACGACGAGCAGTACTTC	CASSLAGSYYDEQYF
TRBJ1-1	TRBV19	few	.	TGTGCCAGTAGTGTGGGACCGCCCTGGGTTGAAGCTTTCTTT	CASSVGPPWVEAFF
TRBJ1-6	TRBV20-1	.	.	TGCAGTGCTAGGACCGGGACATCAGAACCACCCCTCCACTTT	CSARTGTSEPPLHF
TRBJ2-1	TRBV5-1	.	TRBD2	TGCGCCAGCCACTTCAGGGGACTAGCATATTTCAATGAGCAGTTCTTC	CASHFRGLAYFNEQFF
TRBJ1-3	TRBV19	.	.	TGTGCCAGCAGCGGGCCCGACGAAAGGAAAGCAGGAAACACCATATATTTT	CASSGPDERKAGNTIYF
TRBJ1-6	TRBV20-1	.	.	TGCAGTGCTAGAGAGGGGGACTGGAATAATTCACCCCTCCACTTT	CSAREGDWNNSPLHF
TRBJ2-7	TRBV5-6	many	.	TGTGCCAGCAGCTTCAAGGGCCTACCTTCCTACGAGCAGTACTTC	CASSFKGLPSYEQYF
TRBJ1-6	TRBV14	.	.	TGTGCCAGCAGCCAAGCACAGGAACCCCTCCACTTT	CASSQAQEPLHF
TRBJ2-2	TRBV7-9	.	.	TGTGCCAGCAGCTTAGGGCTAGCTTGGACCAACACCGGGGAGCTGTTTTTT	CASSLGLAWTNTGELFF
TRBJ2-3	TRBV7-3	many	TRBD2	TGTGCCAGCAGCTTAAACCCTAGCGGGATATACTCTAGCACAGATACGCAGTATTTT	CASSLNPSGIYSSTDTQYF
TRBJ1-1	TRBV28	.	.	TGTGCCAGCAGTTTATGGGAGGACCCACTGAACGCTGAAGCTTTCTTT	CASSLWEDPLNAEAFF
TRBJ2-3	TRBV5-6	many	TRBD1	TGTGCCAGCACCGCGGGACAGGTGAATGTTGATACGCAGTATTTT	CASTAGQVNVDTQYF
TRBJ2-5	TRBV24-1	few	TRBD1	TGTGCCACCAGTGGAACAGGGGGTAAAGAGACCCAGTACTTC	CATSGTGGKETQYF
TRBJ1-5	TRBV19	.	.	TGTGCCAGTAGTATTTGGAATAATCAGCCCCAGCATTTT	CASSIWNNQPQHF
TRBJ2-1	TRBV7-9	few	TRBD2	TGTGCCAGCAGCTCGGGGGGATCCTCCTACAATGAGCAGTTCTTC	CASSSGGSSYNEQFF
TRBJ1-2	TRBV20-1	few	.	TGCAGTGCTAGATACAGGGAGGAGTATGGCTACACCTTC	CSARYREEYGYTF
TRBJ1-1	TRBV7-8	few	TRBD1	TGTGCCAGCAGCCTACTGACAGGGGGCCCAGACACTGAAGCTTTCTTT	CASSLLTGGPDTEAFF
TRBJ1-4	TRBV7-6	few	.	TGTGCCAGCAGCCACCAGGGAGACTCAACTAATGAAAAACTGTTTTTT	CASSHQGDSTNEKLFF
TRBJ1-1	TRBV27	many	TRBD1	TGTGCCAGCAGTTCCTACACAGGGGGCACTGAAGCTTTCTTT	CASSSYTGGTEAFF
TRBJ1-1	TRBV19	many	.	TGTGCCAGCCTCAGGGGGAACACTGAAGCTTTCTTT	CASLRGNTEAFF
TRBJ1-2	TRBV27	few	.	TGTGCCAGCAGTTTACTCGCGGGGGACGGCTACACCTTC	CASSLLAGDGYTF
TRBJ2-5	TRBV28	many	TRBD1	TGTGCCAGCAGTTCCCTCCGGGACAGGGAAGAGACCCAGTACTTC	CASSSLRDREETQYF
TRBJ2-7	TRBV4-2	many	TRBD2	TGTGCCAGCAGCCATGAACTAGCGGGGGGGCAAGACGAGCAGTACTTC	CASSHELAGGQDEQYF
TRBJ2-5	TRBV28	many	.	TGTGCCAGCAGTTTAGGGGCGCTGGTTGGGGGCCCAAAAGAGACCCAGTACTTC	CASSLGALVGGPKETQYF
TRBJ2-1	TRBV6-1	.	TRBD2	TGTGCCAGCAGATTCACGGGACTAGCGGGGCCAACGAGCTCCTACAATGAGCAGTTCTTC	CASRFTGLAGPTSSYNEQFF
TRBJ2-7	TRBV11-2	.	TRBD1	TGTGCCAGCAGCTATGGACAGGGGACAACCTACGAGCAGTACTTC	CASSYGQGTTYEQYF
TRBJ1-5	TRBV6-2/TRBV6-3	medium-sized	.	TGTGCCAGCAGTTACCATCGGAGTAATCAGCCCCAGCATTTT	CASSYHRSNQPQHF
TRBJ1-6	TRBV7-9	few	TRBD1	TGTGCCAGCAGCTCGCACGAAACAGGGGGCGCGCGATCACCCCTCCACTTT	CASSSHETGGARSPLHF
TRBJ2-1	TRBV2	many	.	TGTGCCGTGAATCACGGCGACAATGAGCAGTTCTTC	CAVNHGDNEQFF
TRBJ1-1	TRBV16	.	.	TGTGCCAGCAGCCAATTCGGGGTTTGGACTGAAGCTTTCTTT	CASSQFGVWTEAFF
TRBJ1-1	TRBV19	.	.	TGTGCCAGTAGTTATACGGACCTTAACGCCGAAGCTTTCTTT	CASSYTDLNAEAFF
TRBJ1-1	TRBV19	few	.	TGTGCCAGCCGGGACGACTTAAACACTGAAGCTTTCTTT	CASRDDLNTEAFF
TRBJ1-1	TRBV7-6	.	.	TGTGCCAGCAGCCAACATGCCCCCAGGGCGAACACTGAAGCTTTCTTT	CASSQHAPRANTEAFF
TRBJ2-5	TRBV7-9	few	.	TGTGCCAGCAGCGGACAGCTTAGAGAGACCCAGTACTTC	CASSGQLRETQYF
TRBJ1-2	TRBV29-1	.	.	TGCAGCGCCTCGGACGGGGACTATGGCTACACCTTC	CSASDGDYGYTF
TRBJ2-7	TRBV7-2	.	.	TGTGCCAGCAAACTCTGGGCCTACGAGCAGTACTTC	CASKLWAYEQYF
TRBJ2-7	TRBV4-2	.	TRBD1	TGTGCCAGCAGCCAAGAAGTCCCCATGGACAGGCCCTCCTACGAGCAGTACTTC	CASSQEVPMDRPSYEQYF
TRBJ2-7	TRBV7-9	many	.	TGTGCCAGCAGCTTTCCCAGGACCTACGAGCAGTACTTC	CASSFPRTYEQYF
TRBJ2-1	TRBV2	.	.	TGTGCCAGCGAACGGACGGCCGGGCGACGCTCCTACAATGAGCAGTTCTTC	CASERTAGRRSYNEQFF
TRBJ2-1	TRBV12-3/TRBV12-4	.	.	TGTGCCAGCAGTTTACCCGGGTTGCATGAGCAGTTCTTC	CASSLPGLHEQFF
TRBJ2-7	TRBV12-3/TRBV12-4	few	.	TGTGCCAGCAGTTTTGACAGCTCCTACGAGCAGTACTTC	CASSFDSSYEQYF
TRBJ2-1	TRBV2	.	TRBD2	TGTGCCAGCAGTGAAAGGCCTGCGGGGGGGAAGAACAATGAGCAGTTCTTC	CASSERPAGGKNNEQFF
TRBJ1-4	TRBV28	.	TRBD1	TGTGCCAGCAGTACCGAGACAGGGAGGTTTTTT	CASSTETGRFF
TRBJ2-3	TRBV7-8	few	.	TGTGCCAGCAGCTTTTGGACTTCCGCAGATACGCAGTATTTT	CASSFWTSADTQYF
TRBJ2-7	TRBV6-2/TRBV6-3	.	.	TGTGCCAGCATCGGTGCGGGGGCCGAGCAGTACTTC	CASIGAGAEQYF
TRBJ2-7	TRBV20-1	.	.	TGCAGTGCTAGAGAGGGGACACCCGAGCAGTACTTC	CSAREGTPEQYF